This entry concerns a single T cell receptor beta chain. It has no known antigen specificity. Base qualities are not at hand, and no much larger clone is one base apart. This sample was taken from a study of blood T cell repertoires in COVID-19 (dated by TCRdb to between 2020 and 2021). Background for the entire study: Collaborator samples came from the United States, Italy and Spain and covered acute and convalescent phases of COVID-19. Samples came from the ongoing ImmuneRACE study (first 160 participants) plus 1,254 subjects from 6 global collaborators. The repertoires were made available in a free public database intended to serve as a resource for research on the immune response to SARS-CoV-2. Where available, HLA class I and class II types were obtained from metadata supplied by the sample provider rather than from assay-based typing. The material from the prospective study consisted of cDNA or gDNA derived from T cells, B-cell-depleted T cells, or PBMCs. Deeply sampled blood TCRbeta repertoires from subjects exposed to, actively infected with, or recovered from COVID-19 were included in the dataset. Sample metadata almost always included a de-identified subject ID, COVID-19 status, age in years and sex. The paper as a whole reports these results and caveats: Clinical and demographic metadata were provided uncurated, with the amount varying by source and participant.

TCRbeta CDR3 regions were amplified from genomic DNA using the immunoSEQ Assay, a bias-controlled multiplex PCR. The paper's processing steps were these. The number of nucleated cells in each sample was estimated from the amplification of reference gene primers within the assay. Sequence reads were collapsed and filtered to measure the absolute abundance of every unique TCRbeta CDR3 rearrangement. For each sample, productive Simpson clonality was calculated as the square root of Simpson's diversity index across productive rearrangements. TCRdb re-hosts the immuneACCESS table, in-frame sequences only. Its copies lack some clones; in the studies checked, an unresolved V gene accounts for under half of them, and the cause for the rest is not known. V and J calls plus clone size are reproduced from that table; the DNA served to infer D and trimming. The sample data list under 90,000 clones, and about 88% of these were observed just once. The biggest ten clones account for roughly 2.7% of the sample.

The V and J ends are trimmed by 4 bases and 3 bases, leaving 10 bases between them. CDR1 is given as SQVTM and CDR2 as ANQGSEA, both from the germline V gene. From the cysteine up to the phenylalanine, the CDR3 has a length of 12 residues. Of the read, only the CDR3 DNA is kept; its 36 bases are in frame from base 1. Whole blood was collected in K2EDTA tubes by collaborating institutions according to the institutions' own protocols. For TCRbeta analysis, collaborators shipped samples in one of three forms: frozen whole blood, isolated PBMCs, or DNA extracted from either of those sample types. The sample consisted of peripheral blood. The source of this sequence is a man in his 70s with active or convalescent COVID-19. This chain is built from TRBV29-1 and TRBJ2-7; the D gene is perhaps TRBD2, on 6 matching bases. CDR3 loop: CSVVRGNYEQYF. The sequence in DNA is TGCAGCGTTGTTCGGGGGAACTACGAGCAGTACTTC.